This T cell receptor beta chain was profiled in a study of T-cell reconstitution after alpha-beta-depleted transplantation in children. A TCRbeta library incorporating unique molecular identifiers was prepared. MiXCR was run by TCRdb on the PCR reads, yielding one entry per CDR3 protein. The table includes around 370,000 distinct CDR3 sequences, about a tenth detected once. The CDR3 contains 14 residues. V lost 7 bases to trimming and J lost 12 bases; unmatched junction nucleotides: 16. The germline gives CDR1 DFQATT, CDR2 SNEGSKA (reference sequence). The TCR sequence derives from a human donor who donated a stem cell graft to a child with acute lymphoblastic leukemia. This material consisted of PBMCs from the stem cell graft donor, taken from the stem cell graft. The chain employs TRBV20-1 and TRBJ2-1, with 9 bases matching TRBD2. The CDR3 DNA follows: TGCAGTGGCTCGCGAGGGCTAGCGGGATTGGTGCAGTTCTTC. It encodes CSGSRGLAGLVQFF.